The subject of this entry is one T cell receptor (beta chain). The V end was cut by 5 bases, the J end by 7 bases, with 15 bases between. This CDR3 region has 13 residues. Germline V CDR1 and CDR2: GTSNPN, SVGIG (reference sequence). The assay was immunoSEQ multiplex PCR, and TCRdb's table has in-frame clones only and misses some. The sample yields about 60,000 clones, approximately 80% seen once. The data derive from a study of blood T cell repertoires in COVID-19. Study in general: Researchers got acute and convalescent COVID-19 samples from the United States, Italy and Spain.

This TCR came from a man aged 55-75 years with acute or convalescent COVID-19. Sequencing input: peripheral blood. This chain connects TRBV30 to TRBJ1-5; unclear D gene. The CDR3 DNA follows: TGTGCCTGGGAGACAAAGGAGGGACAGCCCCAGCATTTT. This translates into CAWETKEGQPQHF.